This T cell receptor beta chain appears in the sequencing data of a study of response to subunit inactivated influenza vaccine. The study, taken as a whole, reports: Each seasonal influenza vaccination recruits few new T cells, the authors suggested.

This clonotype was recorded many times. The antigen is undetermined. TCRdb itself ran the RT-PCR reads through MiXCR, one entry per CDR3 protein. The data show roughly 790,000 distinct CDR3 sequences, over 20% seen once. The TCR was taken from a man between 45 and 60 years old who received an inactivated influenza vaccine. The source material was PBMCs from blood, sampled 5 to 6 days after vaccination.

The chain's CDR3 is CASSLFSVEETQYF. The CDR3 bases are TGCGCCAGCAGCTTGTTTTCCGTTGAGGAGACCCAGTACTTC. The rearrangement links TRBV5-1 to TRBJ2-5; D gene ambiguous. There are 14 residues in the CDR3. V lost 1 base and J 5 bases, leaving 12 bases between the germline ends. Germline V gives CDR1 SGHRS, CDR2 YFSETQ. Together with reference TRBV5-1 and TRBJ2-5, the CDR3 gives the full variable domain: KAGVTQTPRYLIKTRGQQVTLSCSPISGHRSVSWYQQTPGQGLQFLFEYFSETQRNKGNFPGRFSGRQFSNSRSEMNVSTLELGDSALYLCASSLFSVEETQYFGPGTRLLVL.